What follows describes a single TCR beta chain. The antigen is undetermined. The ends lost 7 bases at V and 6 bases at J; junction bases unmatched: 2. CDR1 is MNHNS and CDR2 is SASEGT in the germline V gene. This CDR3 spans 13 amino acids. Some clones are missing from TCRdb's copy, which holds only in-frame ones; the method was immunoSEQ multiplex PCR. Among 1.4 million to 1.5 million clones listed, around 97% were seen once. The record originates from a study of shared clonotypes between healthy human individuals. Whole-study findings and limits: Few donors limited the genetic and exposure-history diversity represented.

The J gene is TRBJ2-1, the V gene TRBV6-1; 11 bases agree with TRBD2. The clonotype comes from a man aged 25-40 years in good health. The specimen was naive CD4+ T cells sorted from blood. As for subset: CD45RA+ positively selected. The CDR3 region is CASILAGVNEQFF. CDR3 nucleotide sequence: TGTGCCAGCATACTAGCGGGAGTCAATGAGCAGTTCTTC.